The count of the clone carrying this TCR beta chain is one. Trimming left V 7 bases short and J 1 base short, with 4 bases between. From germline, CDR1 is SQVTM and CDR2 ANQGSEA. This CDR3 is 10 amino acids long. The naive CD8 population came from CD45RO-negative cells selected for CCR7, without terminally differentiated effector memory CD45RA+ cells. Sequenced by immunoSEQ multiplex PCR; TCRdb stores in-frame clones only, minus some. This table holds 2 million or so clones, about 95% found once. This specimen belongs to a study of shared clonotypes between healthy human individuals. The TCR sequence derives from a man between 18 and 29 years old in good health. The material sequenced was naive CD8+ T cells sorted from blood. The V and J genes are TRBV29-1 and TRBJ1-1; D is ambiguous. In DNA, the CDR3 is TGCAGCGGGGGGAACACTGAAGCTTTCTTT. Encoded protein: CSGGNTEAFF.